A single sample gave rise to the 26 T cell receptor beta chains below, sequenced in a study of human T cells and chemical hapten exposure. MiXCR, run by TCRdb on the RACE reads, gives a single entry per CDR3 protein. The sample records under 400,000 distinct CDR3 sequences, around 5.5% being singletons. Time point described: pre-sensitization, week 0. As for treatment: therapeutic diphenylcyclopropenone sensitization with weekly scalp DPC. The source material was whole blood, sampled in connection with sensitization to the hapten diphenylcyclopropenone (DPC). These receptors came from a woman in her forties or fifties with alopecia areata. Some clones in this sample may be carry-over from other donors' samples.

The chain combines TRBV9 with TRBJ2-7, with TRBD1 as a possible D gene (6 bases). In germline, CDR1 is SGDLS, CDR2 YYNGEE. The CDR3 totals 15 residues. Trimming took 0 bases from V and 3 from J, leaving 13 bases between them. CDR3 region: CASSVADSPVYEQYF. CDR3 sequence (DNA): TGTGCCAGCAGCGTAGCGGACAGTCCCGTCTACGAGCAGTACTTC.

This clonotype was seen many times. The rearrangement uses TRBV3-1 and TRBJ2-1, with D possibly being TRBD2 (6 bases). Germline values: CDR1 LGHDT, CDR2 YNNKEL (reference sequence). V was pared by 7 bases and J by 4 bases, with 17 bases between. The CDR3 spans 15 residues. The CDR3 loop reads CASTLTGTLYNEQFF. CDR3 bases: TGTGCCAGCACCCTAACCGGGACTTTATACAATGAGCAGTTCTTC.

This clonotype occurred many times. This chain joins TRBV15 and TRBJ2-7, with D perhaps TRBD1 (6 bases). This CDR3 is 16 amino acids long. Germline values: CDR1 LNHNV, CDR2 YYDKDF (reference sequence). V was trimmed by 3 bases and J by 7 bases, leaving 22 bases between them. CDR3 DNA: TGTGCCACCAGCAGTCCCGCTCCCGCAGGGGCCAAGGAGCAGTACTTC. Translation: CATSSPAPAGAKEQYF. The full variable domain, its missing parts supplied by reference TRBV15 and TRBJ2-7, is DAMVIQNPRYQVTQFGKPVTLSCSQTLNHNVMYWYQQKSSQAPKLLFHYYDKDFNNEADTPDNFQSRRPNTSFCFLDIRSPGLGDTAMYLCATSSPAPAGAKEQYFGPGTRLTVT.

This clonotype turned up a few times. The chain joins TRBV3-1 to TRBJ2-1, with D uncertain. The CDR3 totals 13 residues. The germline gives CDR1 LGHDT, CDR2 YNNKEL (reference sequence). V dropped 3 bases and J dropped 4 bases, with 7 bases sitting between them. This CDR3 reads CASSHWTYNEQFF. DNA for the CDR3: TGTGCCAGCAGCCATTGGACGTACAATGAGCAGTTCTTC.

This clonotype has a count of ten or more. This chain connects TRBV20-1 to TRBJ2-3; 7 bases match TRBD2. Trimming at V came to 2 bases and at J to 2 bases, leaving 4 bases not matched to a gene. This CDR3 contains 14 residues. Germline CDR1 DFQATT, CDR2 SNEGSKA (reference sequence). The CDR3 nucleotides read TGCAGTGCTAGACAACGGGAGGTCACAGATACGCAGTATTTT. Residues: CSARQREVTDTQYF.

This clonotype was seen ten or more times. The V gene is TRBV27, the J gene TRBJ1-6; tentatively, D is TRBD1 (6 bases). The CDR3 length is 15 residues. Germline lookup yields CDR1 MNHEY and CDR2 SMNVEV (reference sequence). The V end lost 5 bases, the J end lost 2 bases, and 10 bases lay between the germline ends. CDR3 nucleotide sequence: TGTGCCAGCAGTACAGGGATAACCTATAATTCACCCCTCCACTTT. This translates into CASSTGITYNSPLHF.

This chain uses TRBV23-1 with TRBJ1-2; tentatively, D is TRBD1 (5 bases). TRBV23-1 qualifies as an ORF whose function is uncertain. The CDR3 loop spans 14 amino acids. Trimming cost V 0 bases and J 6 bases, with 11 bases left between them. The DNA for the CDR3 is TGCGCCAGCAGTCAATCCGGCAGGGAGGATGGCTACACCTTC. Translation: CASSQSGREDGYTF.

J is TRBJ1-5 and V is TRBV20-1; D call uncertain. Germline CDR1 reads DFQATT; CDR2 reads SNEGSKA (reference sequence). The ends were cut back, 3 bases at V and 0 bases at J, with 12 bases in the middle. The CDR3 spans 15 residues. The CDR3 nucleotides read TGCAGTGCTAGTCTGGCAGTGGATAGCAATCAGCCCCAGCATTTT. Its protein product is CSASLAVDSNQPQHF.

The table lists this clonotype with a few counts. The chain has TRBV10-2 and TRBJ1-2; 7 nucleotides align to TRBD1. The CDR3 runs 15 residues. V shed 2 bases and J 8 bases; nucleotides not matched to a gene: 11. Per the germline V gene, CDR1 is WSHSY and CDR2 is SAAADI. CDR3 sequence (DNA): TGCGCCAGCAGTGAGCACAGGGGCGTCTCTTCCGGCTACACCTTC. Translating it yields CASSEHRGVSSGYTF.

The chain carries TRBV27 and TRBJ2-7; unclear D gene. V lost 4 bases to trimming and J lost 7 bases, with 20 bases between them. The CDR3 covers 15 residues. Germline V gene lookup returns CDR1 MNHEY and CDR2 SMNVEV (reference sequence). CDR3 DNA sequence: TGTGCCAGCAGTTCACCCCCTTGGGGTCGCGCAGAGCAGTACTTC. Protein sequence: CASSSPPWGRAEQYF.

In its sample, this clonotype was seen many times. V usage is TRBV3-1 and J usage is TRBJ1-6; no clear D gene. Germline-derived CDR1 and CDR2 are LGHDT and YNNKEL (reference sequence). The CDR3 consists of 17 residues. Trimming cost V 0 bases and J 2 bases, with 11 bases left between them. The CDR3 DNA reads TGTGCCAGCAGCCAAGACCCGCCGCCACCCTATAATTCACCCCTCCACTTT. Encoded protein: CASSQDPPPPYNSPLHF.

The CDR3: CASSQGQGIMTFF. For the CDR3, the DNA is TGTGCCAGCAGCCAAGGACAGGGCATAATGACTTTCTTT. The V and J genes are TRBV3-1 and TRBJ1-1; TRBD1 matches 7 bases. V shed 1 base, J shed 12 bases, and the junction held 8 bases outside the gene matches. The CDR3 has 13 amino acids. Germline V gene sequence: CDR1 LGHDT, CDR2 YNNKEL (reference sequence).

This clonotype was observed a few times. The chain links TRBV12-3 or TRBV12-4 to TRBJ2-4, with D possibly matching TRBD1 (5 bases). V was shortened by 6 bases and J by 7 bases, with 13 bases between the two germline ends. The CDR3 consists of 13 residues. CDR3 nucleotide sequence: TGTGCCAGCAGATGGGGCCCTAATAACATTCAGTACTTC. Translating gives CASRWGPNNIQYF.

This chain joins TRBV5-1 and TRBJ2-3; D not resolved. The CDR3 totals 15 residues. CDR1 is SGHRS and CDR2 is YFSETQ in the germline V gene. Trimming stripped 0 bases from V and 5 bases from J, with 13 bases between. The CDR3 is CASSLEIASRDTQYF. The CDR3, as DNA: TGCGCCAGCAGCTTGGAGATCGCCTCCAGAGATACGCAGTATTTT.

This clonotype was observed many times. This chain uses TRBV6-1 with TRBJ1-6, with a possible D match to TRBD1 (6 bases). The CDR3 length is 20 residues. Germline V gene lookup returns CDR1 MNHNS and CDR2 SASEGT. V was shortened by 5 bases and J by 5 bases, with 28 bases between the two germline ends. Written as DNA, the CDR3 is TGTGCCAGCAGTCCAAAGGGTGACAGGTTATATGGGTCTAATAATTCACCCCTCCACTTT. Its translation is CASSPKGDRLYGSNNSPLHF.

The chain combines TRBV19 with TRBJ2-2, with 11 bases identical to TRBD2. Germline CDR1 LNHDA, CDR2 SQIVND (reference sequence). The CDR3 is made up of 14 amino acids. V dropped 6 bases and J dropped 6; count of bases not matched to a gene: 3. The CDR3 nucleotides are TGTGCCAGTAGCCTAGCGGGAGGTCCCGGGGAGCTGTTTTTT. Its protein is CASSLAGGPGELFF. Filled out from reference TRBV19 and TRBJ2-2, the complete variable domain reads DGGITQSPKYLFRKEGQNVTLSCEQNLNHDAMYWYRQDPGQGLRLIYYSQIVNDFQKGDIAEGYSVSREKKESFPLTVTSAQKNPTAFYLCASSLAGGPGELFFGEGSRLTVL.

This clonotype was counted ten times or more. This sequence joins TRBV2 and TRBJ2-7; tentatively, D is TRBD2 (5 bases). The CDR3 totals 16 residues. Germline V gives CDR1 SNHLY, CDR2 FYNNEI. V lost 7 bases to trimming and J lost 0 bases, with 19 bases between them. CDR3 DNA sequence: TGTGCCAGCAAACAATCTTCCGGACTGATCTCCTACGAGCAGTACTTC. It yields the protein CASKQSSGLISYEQYF.

The CDR3 sequence is CASSYGTGAGVQYF. The CDR3 DNA reads TGTGCCAGCAGTTACGGGACAGGGGCAGGGGTTCAGTACTTC. This chain connects TRBV6-5 to TRBJ2-4; 10 bases are shared with TRBD1. After removal of 2 bases from V and 11 bases from J, the junction contained 6 bases not matched to a gene. Germline assignment: CDR1 MNHEY and CDR2 SVGAGI. This CDR3 region has 14 residues.

This clonotype was recorded many times. The J gene is TRBJ1-6, the V gene TRBV3-1; a possible D gene is TRBD1 (6 bases). The CDR3 runs 15 residues. Germline CDR1 reads LGHDT; CDR2 reads YNNKEL (reference sequence). The V gene lost 3 bases and the J gene lost 5 bases, with 11 bases spanning the gap. The CDR3 region is CASSQSDSHNSPLHF. CDR3 sequence (DNA): TGTGCCAGCAGCCAGTCGGACAGTCATAATTCACCCCTCCACTTT.

The table lists this clonotype with a few counts. The V gene is TRBV5-6, the J gene TRBJ2-3; 8 bases align to TRBD1. The junction had 12 bases not matched to a gene; V was cut back by 0 bases and J by 3 bases. Germline CDR1 and CDR2: SGHDT and YYEEEE. This CDR3 region has 18 residues. DNA of the CDR3: TGTGCCAGCAGCTTGGATGGCAGGGGGCCCCTTGCGACAGATACGCAGTATTTT. It yields the protein CASSLDGRGPLATDTQYF.

This clonotype was seen many times. V is TRBV6-6 and J is TRBJ2-3; 7 bases line up with TRBD1. The CDR3 sequence is 15 residues long. CDR1 is MNHNY and CDR2 is SVGAGI in the germline V gene (reference sequence). V gave up 2 bases and J gave up 0 bases; unmatched junction bases: 2. DNA for the CDR3: TGTGCCAGCAGTTACCAGGGGGAAAGCACAGATACGCAGTATTTT. It encodes CASSYQGESTDTQYF.

This clonotype was picked up many times. CDR3 sequence reads: CASSSSGRLALTSYEQYF. For the CDR3, the DNA is TGTGCCAGCAGTTCCAGCGGTCGTCTAGCGCTTACCTCCTACGAGCAGTACTTC. This chain joins TRBV28 and TRBJ2-7; D might be TRBD2 (6 bases). CDR1 and CDR2 (germline): MDHEN, SYDVKM. V gave up 4 bases and J gave up 0 bases, with 22 bases separating them. The CDR3 has 18 amino acids.

This clonotype appeared a few times. The chain joins TRBV28 to TRBJ2-5, with TRBD1 matching over 8 bases. Per the germline V gene, CDR1 is MDHEN and CDR2 is SYDVKM. The CDR3 has 14 amino acids. The J segment lost 6 bases and the V segment lost 6 bases, leaving 9 bases of the junction unmatched. The CDR3 sequence: CASRKRQGKKTQYF. For the CDR3, the DNA is TGTGCCAGCAGAAAACGACAGGGGAAGAAGACCCAGTACTTC.

This clonotype was picked up many times. This chain uses TRBV3-1 with TRBJ1-1; unclear D gene. The V gene's germline CDR1 is LGHDT and CDR2 YNNKEL (reference sequence). The CDR3 runs 12 residues. V was shortened by 0 bases and J by 6 bases, with 5 bases between the two germline ends. CDR3 in DNA: TGTGCCAGCAGCCAAGATCCCCCTGAAGCTTTCTTT. Protein product: CASSQDPPEAFF. The full variable domain, in which reference TRBV3-1 and TRBJ1-1 provide the parts outside the CDR3, is DTAVSQTPKYLVTQMGNDKSIKCEQNLGHDTMYWYKQDSKKFLKIMFSYNNKELIINETVPNRFSPKSPDKAHLNLHINSLELGDSAVYFCASSQDPPEAFFGQGTRLTVV.

This clonotype has at least ten counts. This rearrangement joins TRBV2 to TRBJ2-1; 9 positions agree with TRBD1. This CDR3 spans 15 amino acids. Losses at the gene ends were 7 bases for V and 3 bases for J; bases not matched to a gene: 7. Germline V gene lookup returns CDR1 SNHLY and CDR2 FYNNEI. The CDR3 nucleotides are TGTGCCAGCAAAAAGGGACAGGGCTTCTACAATGAGCAGTTCTTC. It codes for CASKKGQGFYNEQFF.

Concerning this clonotype: A clone one base away is much larger, so this may be a read error. The chain is built from TRBV20-1 and TRBJ2-1; 7 positions agree with TRBD2. The trim removed 5 bases at V and 2 bases at J, leaving 12 bases unmatched. Germline values: CDR1 DFQATT, CDR2 SNEGSKA (reference sequence). This CDR3 is built from 16 residues. This CDR3 reads CSAPTNPGGTYNEQFF. CDR3 DNA: TGCAGTGCTCCCACGAATCCGGGGGGAACCTACAATGAGCAGTTCTTC.